The rows below give T cell receptor beta chains drawn from one sample of a study of graft-versus-host responses after intestinal transplantation. Clones were read by immunoSEQ multiplex PCR, and TCRdb kept only the in-frame ones, dropping some. The table lists 75,000 to 100,000 clones, about 93% of them singletons. Sequencing was performed on PBMCs, taken around 68 weeks after intestinal transplant. The receptor source for this set is a human patient who received an intestinal transplant, so some T cells may come from the graft donor. Both conserved end residues are part of each CDR3. D genes are given only for firm matches. Not all rows give a size; the values are once, few, many and, for expanded clones, a class.

d_call	v_call	clone_size	j_call	cdr3_aa	cdr3_nt
.	TRBV18	.	TRBJ1-4	CASSPQEGKGEKLFF	TGTGCCAGCTCACCACAGGAGGGGAAGGGGGAAAAACTGTTTTTT
TRBD1	TRBV5-1	.	TRBJ2-6	CASSVTGVGANVLTF	TGCGCCAGCAGTGTAACAGGGGTCGGGGCCAACGTCCTGACTTTC
.	TRBV2	.	TRBJ1-5	CASSITQPQHF	TGTGCCAGCAGTATAACTCAGCCCCAGCATTTT
.	TRBV19	few	TRBJ1-1	CASADRPNTEAFF	TGTGCCAGCGCAGACAGACCAAACACTGAAGCTTTCTTT
.	TRBV6-6	.	TRBJ1-5	CASTQGVSQPQHF	TGTGCCAGCACCCAAGGGGTGTCGCAGCCCCAGCATTTT
.	TRBV5-1	.	TRBJ1-1	CASSGPRNMNTEAFF	TGCGCCAGCAGCGGACCCAGAAACATGAACACTGAAGCTTTCTTT
TRBD1	TRBV9	.	TRBJ2-2	CASSVLAGGIDRLSNTGELFF	TGTGCCAGCAGCGTTCTGGCAGGGGGAATCGACAGGCTATCGAACACCGGGGAGCTGTTTTTT
.	TRBV19	.	TRBJ2-7	CASSAFGTSEQYF	TGTGCCAGTAGTGCGTTTGGGACGAGCGAGCAGTACTTC
.	TRBV7-9	.	TRBJ1-4	CASSLPGEKLFF	TGTGCCAGCAGCTTACCAGGGGAAAAACTGTTTTTT
.	TRBV4-1	.	TRBJ1-2	CASSREGGVGGYTF	TGCGCCAGCAGCCGCGAGGGGGGAGTAGGAGGCTACACCTTC
.	TRBV6-5	.	TRBJ1-5	CASKIGTVSNQPQHF	TGTGCCAGCAAGATAGGGACGGTTAGCAATCAGCCCCAGCATTTT
.	TRBV4-3	.	TRBJ2-7	CASSRTGLYEQYF	TGCGCCAGCAGCAGGACGGGACTCTACGAGCAGTACTTC
.	TRBV5-1	.	TRBJ1-1	CASSPTAGDTEAFF	TGCGCCAGCAGCCCGACAGCTGGGGACACTGAAGCTTTCTTT
TRBD1	TRBV19	few	TRBJ1-6	CASSTRGDSPLHF	TGTGCCAGTAGTACCAGGGGGGATTCACCCCTCCACTTT
.	TRBV4-1	.	TRBJ2-7	CASSQELGGPSEQYF	TGCGCCAGCAGCCAAGAGCTCGGTGGTCCAAGCGAGCAGTACTTC
TRBD1	TRBV7-3	.	TRBJ2-2	CASSPAPGTVNTGELFF	TGTGCCAGCAGCCCAGCCCCCGGGACAGTAAACACCGGGGAGCTGTTTTTT
TRBD2	TRBV19	.	TRBJ2-5	CASSIVMDTTSGEETQYF	TGTGCCAGTAGTATCGTAATGGACACAACTAGCGGGGAGGAGACCCAGTACTTC
.	TRBV19	.	TRBJ2-2	CASSSLGTGELFF	TGTGCCAGTAGTAGTCTCGGCACCGGGGAGCTGTTTTTT
.	TRBV2	.	TRBJ2-1	CASSGEPDGEQFF	TGTGCCAGCAGTGGGGAGCCCGACGGTGAGCAGTTCTTC
.	TRBV5-1	.	TRBJ2-1	CASSLVVATSYNEQFF	TGCGCCAGCAGCTTGGTAGTGGCTACCTCCTACAATGAGCAGTTCTTC
.	TRBV5-6	.	TRBJ1-2	CASSPPGSSYGYTF	TGTGCCAGCAGCCCCCCAGGGTCATCCTATGGCTACACCTTC
TRBD1	TRBV9	once	TRBJ1-6	CASSVGGGAGGPHSPLHF	TGTGCCAGCAGCGTAGGAGGAGGGGCAGGGGGGCCCCATTCACCCCTCCACTTT
.	TRBV6-6	.	TRBJ1-4	CASSYSASEKLFF	TGTGCCAGCAGTTACTCAGCAAGTGAAAAACTGTTTTTT
.	TRBV7-3	.	TRBJ2-7	CASSPDTGYEQYF	TGTGCCAGCAGCCCCGACACAGGTTACGAGCAGTACTTC
.	TRBV6-5	.	TRBJ1-1	CASTAAANTEAFF	TGTGCCAGCACAGCGGCAGCGAACACTGAAGCTTTCTTT
.	TRBV27	.	TRBJ1-4	CASSPTMGNEKLFF	TGTGCCAGCAGCCCAACAATGGGTAATGAAAAACTGTTTTTT
.	TRBV21-1	.	TRBJ2-7	CASSGQAYEQYF	TGTGCCAGCAGCGGACAGGCCTACGAGCAGTACTTC
TRBD1	TRBV27	.	TRBJ2-5	CATRGGTDQETQYF	TGTGCCACCAGGGGTGGGACAGACCAAGAGACCCAGTACTTC
.	TRBV5-1	once	TRBJ2-7	CASSSQQDYEQYF	TGCGCCAGCAGCTCACAACAGGATTACGAGCAGTACTTC
TRBD1	TRBV6-5	once	TRBJ2-2	CASSSWDSSTGELFF	TGTGCCAGCAGTTCATGGGACAGCTCCACCGGGGAGCTGTTTTTT
.	TRBV19	.	TRBJ1-2	CASSDAVTLYGYTF	TGTGCCAGTAGTGACGCCGTAACCCTCTATGGCTACACCTTC
.	TRBV5-1	once	TRBJ2-5	CASSGGSGVKETQYF	TGCGCCAGCAGCGGGGGAAGTGGGGTTAAAGAGACCCAGTACTTC
.	TRBV5-3	few	TRBJ2-7	CARRNRDTPYEQYF	TGTGCCAGAAGGAACCGGGACACACCTTACGAGCAGTACTTC
.	TRBV5-5	.	TRBJ2-4	CASSRVRKDIQYF	TGTGCCAGCAGCCGGGTCCGAAAGGACATTCAGTACTTC
TRBD2	TRBV9	.	TRBJ2-3	CASSVTSGGVTDTQYF	TGTGCCAGCAGCGTCACTAGCGGGGGGGTCACTGATACGCAGTATTTT
TRBD2	TRBV5-6	.	TRBJ2-1	CASSGLAGASFF	TGTGCCAGCAGCGGCTTAGCGGGAGCCTCGTTCTTC
TRBD1	TRBV27	.	TRBJ1-2	CASSSPQSGQGGSAYGYTF	TGTGCCAGCAGTTCCCCCCAATCAGGACAGGGGGGCTCCGCCTATGGCTACACCTTC
TRBD1	TRBV5-1	.	TRBJ1-2	CASSKTGADGYTF	TGCGCCAGCAGCAAGACAGGGGCGGACGGCTACACCTTC
TRBD2	TRBV9	.	TRBJ2-3	CASSVELGLAQKADTQYF	TGTGCCAGCAGCGTAGAATTGGGACTAGCCCAGAAAGCAGATACGCAGTATTTT
TRBD1	TRBV5-6	.	TRBJ1-2	CASRDRDRNTYGYTF	TGTGCCAGCAGAGACCGGGACAGAAACACCTATGGCTACACCTTC
.	TRBV27	.	TRBJ1-1	CASSRLVLGTEAFF	TGTGCCAGCAGTAGACTGGTTTTGGGCACTGAAGCTTTCTTT
.	TRBV27	.	TRBJ1-6	CASSLRGAQASPLHF	TGTGCCAGCAGTTTACGAGGGGCCCAAGCTTCACCCCTCCACTTT
.	TRBV10-1	.	TRBJ2-7	CASSDPRNRYSYEQYF	TGCGCCAGCAGTGACCCAAGGAACAGGTATTCCTACGAGCAGTACTTC
TRBD1	TRBV7-3	.	TRBJ2-6	CASSLTGQLPSGANVLTF	TGTGCCAGCAGCTTAACGGGACAGCTTCCCTCTGGGGCCAACGTCCTGACTTTC
.	TRBV21-1	.	TRBJ2-7	CASSCTIAPF	TGTGCCAGCAGCTGTACGATAGCGCCCTTC
.	TRBV9	once	TRBJ2-5	CASSVKAGQETQYF	TGTGCCAGCAGCGTGAAAGCGGGCCAAGAGACCCAGTACTTC
.	TRBV6-6	.	TRBJ2-4	CASSKLLAKNIQYF	TGTGCCAGCAGTAAACTACTGGCCAAAAACATTCAGTACTTC
.	TRBV7-6	.	TRBJ1-4	CASSLGGGGEKLFF	TGTGCCAGCAGCTTAGGGGGGGGCGGCGAAAAACTGTTTTTT
.	TRBV6-5	few	TRBJ1-1	CASSSVGTEAFF	TGTGCCAGCAGTTCCGTGGGCACTGAAGCTTTCTTT
TRBD1	TRBV14	.	TRBJ1-2	CASSQVGQGIGGYTF	TGTGCCAGCAGCCAAGTTGGACAGGGGATAGGTGGCTACACCTTC
.	TRBV6-6	few	TRBJ1-1	CASSYIRGTGTEAFF	TGTGCCAGCAGTTACATCAGGGGCACTGGAACTGAAGCTTTCTTT
.	TRBV7-9	.	TRBJ2-1	CASSPGCGLWEQFF	TGTGCCAGCAGCCCCGGATGCGGGCTTTGGGAGCAGTTCTTC
.	TRBV6-1	.	TRBJ1-5	CASSGHLNQPQHF	TGTGCCAGCAGCGGACATCTCAATCAGCCCCAGCATTTT
.	TRBV7-6	few	TRBJ1-3	CASSLSVGTIYF	TGTGCCAGCAGCTTATCGGTGGGCACCATATATTTT
.	TRBV9	once	TRBJ2-1	CASSSTGGSYNEQFF	TGTGCCAGCAGCAGCACAGGTGGGTCCTACAATGAGCAGTTCTTC
.	TRBV7-9	.	TRBJ2-2	CASSQRTRGDTGELFF	TGTGCCAGCAGCCAAAGGACTCGCGGGGACACCGGGGAGCTGTTTTTT
.	TRBV7-2	.	TRBJ1-1	CASSLAGDGSTEAFF	TGTGCCAGCAGCTTAGCCGGGGACGGTAGCACTGAAGCTTTCTTT
.	TRBV6-5	.	TRBJ1-4	CASSSGSAREKLFF	TGTGCCAGCAGTTCCGGGTCCGCAAGGGAAAAACTGTTTTTT
TRBD1	TRBV7-3	.	TRBJ1-6	CASSPGQRGNSPLHF	TGTGCCAGCAGCCCGGGACAGAGGGGGAATTCACCCCTCCACTTT